A selection of T cell receptor beta chains follows, all from one sample in a study of cytomegalovirus exposure and HLA in healthy donors. Assay used: immunoSEQ multiplex PCR; TCRdb lists only in-frame clones, some missing. Found here are about 120,000 clones; the top ten clones hold about 4%. The specimen was PBMCs. These receptor sequences come from a man aged 25 to 40 in good health and CMV-seronegative. Both conserved end residues are part of each CDR3. Fields, in order: J gene, D gene, V gene, CDR3 protein, CDR3 DNA. A D gene is named only where the DNA matches it firmly.

>TRBJ1-1|TRBD1|TRBV28
CASCSGGMNTEAFF
TGTGCCAGCTGCTCAGGGGGGATGAACACTGAAGCTTTCTTT
>TRBJ1-1|.|TRBV10-1
CASVRQDTEAFF
TGCGCCAGCGTCAGGCAGGACACTGAAGCTTTCTTT
>TRBJ1-5|.|TRBV7-9
CASSLAEGTNQPQHF
TGTGCCAGCAGCTTAGCGGAGGGGACGAATCAGCCCCAGCATTTT
>TRBJ2-5|.|TRBV7-9
CASSSTGYSQYF
TGTGCCAGCAGCTCTACAGGGTACTCCCAGTACTTC
>TRBJ1-2|.|TRBV2
CASSGQRYRLDNYGYTF
TGTGCCAGCAGTGGTCAAAGGTACAGGCTCGATAACTATGGCTACACCTTC
>TRBJ2-5|TRBD1|TRBV5-1
CASSLLTRTGGPFRQETQYF
TGCGCCAGCAGCCTACTGACGAGGACAGGGGGCCCATTTAGACAAGAGACCCAGTACTTC
>TRBJ1-1|.|TRBV19
CASSIESPNTEAFF
TGTGCCAGTAGTATAGAGAGCCCGAACACTGAAGCTTTCTTT
>TRBJ2-7|TRBD1|TRBV5-5
CASSLTGGADEQYF
TGTGCCAGCAGCTTGACAGGGGGCGCGGACGAGCAGTACTTC
>TRBJ2-3|TRBD2|TRBV6-5
CASRLAGTDTQYF
TGTGCCAGTAGACTAGCCGGCACAGATACGCAGTATTTT
>TRBJ2-2|.|TRBV11-2
CASSLATGSPGELFF
TGTGCCAGCAGCTTAGCCACGGGAAGCCCCGGGGAGCTGTTTTTT
>TRBJ1-5|.|TRBV7-3
CASSQGHQPQHF
TGTGCCAGCAGCCAGGGCCATCAGCCCCAGCATTTT
>TRBJ1-5|.|TRBV12-5
CASGRGDSNQPQHF
TGTGCTAGTGGCCGGGGGGATAGCAATCAGCCCCAGCATTTT
>TRBJ2-7|.|TRBV18
CASSPPPSGYEQYF
TGTGCCAGCTCACCCCCTCCCTCCGGCTACGAGCAGTACTTC
>TRBJ1-4|TRBD1|TRBV15
CATSRGPGQDNEKLFF
TGTGCCACCAGCAGAGGACCGGGACAGGATAATGAAAAACTGTTTTTT
>TRBJ2-5|TRBD2|TRBV7-9
CASSLERLAGGLRETQYF
TGTGCCAGCAGCTTAGAGAGGCTAGCGGGGGGGCTAAGGGAGACCCAGTACTTC
>TRBJ2-3|TRBD2|TRBV19
CASSPSGGAVDTQYF
TGTGCCAGTAGCCCTAGCGGGGGGGCCGTTGATACGCAGTATTTT
>TRBJ2-7|.|TRBV27
CASSATVGGYEQYF
TGTGCCAGCAGTGCGACTGTCGGGGGCTACGAGCAGTACTTC